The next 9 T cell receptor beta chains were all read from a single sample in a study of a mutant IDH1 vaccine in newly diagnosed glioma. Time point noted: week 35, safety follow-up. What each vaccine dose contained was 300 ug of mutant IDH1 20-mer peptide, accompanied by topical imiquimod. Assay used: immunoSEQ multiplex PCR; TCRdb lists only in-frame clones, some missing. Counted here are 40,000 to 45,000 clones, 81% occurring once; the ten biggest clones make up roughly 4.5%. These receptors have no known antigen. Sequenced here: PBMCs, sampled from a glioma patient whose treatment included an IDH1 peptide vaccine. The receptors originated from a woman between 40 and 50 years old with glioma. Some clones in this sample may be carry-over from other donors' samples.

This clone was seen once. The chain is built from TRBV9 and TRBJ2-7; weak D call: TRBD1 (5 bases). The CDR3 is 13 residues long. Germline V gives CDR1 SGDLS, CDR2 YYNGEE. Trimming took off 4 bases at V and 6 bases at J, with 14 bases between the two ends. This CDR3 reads CASSSSGWAEQYF. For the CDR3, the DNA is TGTGCCAGCAGCTCCTCAGGGTGGGCCGAGCAGTACTTC.

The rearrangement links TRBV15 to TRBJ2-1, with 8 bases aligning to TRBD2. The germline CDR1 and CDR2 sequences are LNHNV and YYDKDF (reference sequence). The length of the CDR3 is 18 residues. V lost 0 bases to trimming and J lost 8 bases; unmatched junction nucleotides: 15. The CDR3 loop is CATSREYVRGASLDEQFF. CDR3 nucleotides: TGTGCCACCAGCAGAGAGTATGTGCGGGGGGCGAGTTTGGATGAGCAGTTCTTC.

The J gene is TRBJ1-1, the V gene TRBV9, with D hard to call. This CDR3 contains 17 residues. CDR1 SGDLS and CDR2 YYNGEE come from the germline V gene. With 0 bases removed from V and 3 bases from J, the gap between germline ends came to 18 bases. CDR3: CASSVGADIRRDTEAFF. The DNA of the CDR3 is TGTGCCAGCAGCGTAGGGGCCGACATAAGGAGGGACACTGAAGCTTTCTTT.

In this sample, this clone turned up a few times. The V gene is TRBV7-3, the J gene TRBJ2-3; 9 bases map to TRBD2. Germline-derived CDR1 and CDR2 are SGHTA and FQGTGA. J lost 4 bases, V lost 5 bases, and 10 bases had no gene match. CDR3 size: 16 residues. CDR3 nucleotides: TGTGCCAGCAGCACAAACGGGCGGGGGGGCTCAGATACGCAGTATTTT. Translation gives CASSTNGRGGSDTQYF. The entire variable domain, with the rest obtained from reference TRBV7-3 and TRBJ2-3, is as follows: GAGVSQTPSNKVTEKGKYVELRCDPISGHTALYWYRQSLGQGPEFLIYFQGTGAADDSGLPNDRFFAVRPEGSVSTLKIQRTERGDSAVYLCASSTNGRGGSDTQYFGPGTRLTVL.

As DNA, the CDR3 is TGTGCCAGCAGCTTGGCCGTTACAGGGTGGGACACCGGGGAGCTGTTTTTT. It translates to CASSLAVTGWDTGELFF. The chain carries TRBV5-5 and TRBJ2-2; possible D gene TRBD1, 6 bases. The CDR3 covers 17 residues. Per germline, CDR1 SGHKS and CDR2 YYEKEE (reference sequence). V was shortened by 0 bases and J by 3 bases, with 15 bases between the two germline ends. Looking up the rest from reference TRBV5-5 and TRBJ2-2 gives the full variable domain: DAGVTQSPTHLIKTRGQQVTLRCSPISGHKSVSWYQQVLGQGPQFIFQYYEKEERGRGNFPDRFSARQFPNYSSELNVNALLLGDSALYLCASSLAVTGWDTGELFFGEGSRLTVL.

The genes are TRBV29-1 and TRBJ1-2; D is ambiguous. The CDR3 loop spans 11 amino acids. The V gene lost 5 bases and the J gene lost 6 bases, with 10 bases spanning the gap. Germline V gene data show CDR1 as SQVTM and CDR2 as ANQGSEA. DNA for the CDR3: TGCAGCGTTCATGCCCGGAATGGCTACACCTTC. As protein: CSVHARNGYTF. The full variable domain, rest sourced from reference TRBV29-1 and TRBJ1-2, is SAVISQKPSRDICQRGTSLTIQCQVDSQVTMMFWYRQQPGQSLTLIATANQGSEATYESGFVIDKFPISRPNLTFSTLTVSNMSPEDSSIYLCSVHARNGYTFGSGTRLTVV.

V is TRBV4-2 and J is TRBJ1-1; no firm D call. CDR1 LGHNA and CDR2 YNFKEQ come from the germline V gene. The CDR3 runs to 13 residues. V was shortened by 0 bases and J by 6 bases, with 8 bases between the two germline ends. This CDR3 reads CASSQDQQSEAFF. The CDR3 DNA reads TGTGCCAGCAGCCAAGATCAGCAGTCTGAAGCTTTCTTT.

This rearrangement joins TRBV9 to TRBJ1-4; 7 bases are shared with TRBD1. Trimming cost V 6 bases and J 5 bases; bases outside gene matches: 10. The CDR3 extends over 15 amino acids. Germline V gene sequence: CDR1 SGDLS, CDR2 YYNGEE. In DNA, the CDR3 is TGTGCCAGCACCACCGGAGGGGGCTTGAATGAAAAACTGTTTTTT. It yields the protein CASTTGGGLNEKLFF.

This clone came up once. CDR3 amino acids: CASTQMAGGEKLFF. Written as DNA, the CDR3 is TGCGCCAGCACCCAGATGGCAGGGGGTGAAAAACTGTTTTTT. The chain links TRBV5-1 to TRBJ1-4; 7 nucleotides match TRBD1. Germline V gene lookup returns CDR1 SGHRS and CDR2 YFSETQ. The CDR3 totals 14 residues. V trimming: 6 bases; J trimming: 7 bases; junction bases outside the gene matches: 9. The full variable domain, its missing parts supplied by reference TRBV5-1 and TRBJ1-4, is KAGVTQTPRYLIKTRGQQVTLSCSPISGHRSVSWYQQTPGQGLQFLFEYFSETQRNKGNFPGRFSGRQFSNSRSEMNVSTLELGDSALYLCASTQMAGGEKLFFGSGTQLSVL.